These T cell receptor beta chains were read from a single sample in a study of CD8+ T cells in alopecia areata. TCRdb keeps only in-frame clones here, not all; method: immunoSEQ multiplex PCR. The top ten clones hold around 25% of a sample with under 150,000 clones, roughly 82% of them seen once. The sequencing here drew on CD8+ T cells sorted from blood, taken at week 4, from a patient treated with tofacitinib. The receptors originated from a human donor with alopecia areata. Both conserved end residues are part of each CDR3.

V gene: TRBV4-1
CDR3 length: 14
CDR3 protein: CASSQDKGEETQYF

V gene: TRBV7-7
CDR3 length: 15
CDR3 protein: CASSPTSLSTDTQYF

V gene: TRBV19
CDR3 length: 16
CDR3 protein: CASSGRQGEDADTQYF

V gene: TRBV2
CDR3 length: 17
CDR3 protein: CASSELGDGVAKNIQYF

V gene: TRBV4-1
CDR3 length: 14
CDR3 protein: CASSQVGGAYEQYF

V gene: TRBV29-1
CDR3 length: 12
CDR3 protein: CSAIGQEFEQYF

V gene: TRBV4-1
CDR3 length: 16
CDR3 protein: CASSQVGTVNTGELFF

V gene: TRBV15
CDR3 length: 18
CDR3 protein: CATSRGPRFISGYNEQFF

V gene: TRBV5-6
CDR3 length: 14
CDR3 protein: CASSLRGPNQPQHF

V gene: TRBV27
CDR3 length: 15
CDR3 protein: CASSFGTGGNTEAFF

V gene: TRBV7-9
CDR3 length: 14
CDR3 protein: CASSPGQGLDEQFF

V gene: TRBV6-5
CDR3 length: 14
CDR3 protein: CASTPGQGTNEQFF